The 18 T cell receptor beta chains below were found in one sample sequenced in a study of cytomegalovirus exposure and HLA in healthy donors. The PCR used 60 Vbeta and 13 Jbeta primers. Here immunoSEQ multiplex PCR was the method, and the copy in TCRdb shows in-frame clones only, minus some. This sample has 100,000 to 150,000 clones, with about 78% found just once. The specimen sequenced was PBMCs. These receptors were collected from a female donor in good health and CMV-seronegative.

This clone was picked up one time. The CDR3 here is CASSSQVGAEAFF. In nucleotides, the CDR3 is TGTGCCAGCAGTTCCCAGGTCGGCGCTGAAGCTTTCTTT. The chain recombines TRBV28 with TRBJ1-1; D is unresolved. The germline V gene has CDR1 MDHEN and CDR2 SYDVKM. This CDR3 has 13 residues. Deletions cut 4 bases from V and 6 bases from J, with 12 bases between.

The genes are TRBV27 and TRBJ1-1; D perhaps matches TRBD1 (6 bases). The CDR3 consists of 14 residues. Germline values: CDR1 MNHEY, CDR2 SMNVEV (reference sequence). Trimming left V 3 bases short and J 5 bases short, with 13 bases between. CDR3 sequence (DNA): TGTGCCAGCAGTTTTCTAGGGGGTGAGACTGAAGCTTTCTTT. Protein: CASSFLGGETEAFF.

V is TRBV28 and J is TRBJ1-2; D is unclear. Trimming stripped 1 base from V and 0 bases from J, with 9 bases between. CDR1 MDHEN and CDR2 SYDVKM come from the germline V gene. This CDR3 comprises 15 residues. CDR3 in amino acids: CASSLLDFANYGYTF. As DNA, the CDR3 is TGTGCCAGCAGTTTATTAGATTTCGCTAACTATGGCTACACCTTC.

The CDR3 sequence: CASVQGSGELFF. The CDR3 coding sequence is TGTGCCTCGGTACAGGGTTCCGGGGAGCTGTTTTTT. The chain recombines TRBV30 with TRBJ2-2; TRBD1 might be the D (6 bases). Germline V gene sequence: CDR1 GTSNPN, CDR2 SVGIG (reference sequence). V gave up 7 bases and J gave up 6 bases, with 12 bases separating them. This CDR3 spans 12 amino acids.

The chain has TRBV5-4 and TRBJ2-1, with D tentatively TRBD2 (6 bases). Trimming removed 4 bases from V and 8 bases from J, with 22 bases in between. This CDR3 contains 16 residues. Germline CDR1 is SGHNT and CDR2 is YYREEE (reference sequence). The CDR3 spells CASSLAGNRRGDEQFF. The CDR3 DNA is TGTGCCAGCAGCCTGGCCGGGAACAGGAGGGGCGATGAGCAGTTCTTC.

The table lists this clone with a few counts. This rearrangement joins TRBV28 to TRBJ2-2; 7 bases match TRBD1. The CDR3 consists of 13 residues. Germline CDR1 is MDHEN and CDR2 is SYDVKM. V trimming: 5 bases; J trimming: 7 bases; junction bases outside the gene matches: 4. The CDR3 bases are TGTGCCAGCAGTAGGGGGCTCGGCGGGGAGCTGTTTTTT. Protein sequence: CASSRGLGGELFF.

The chain couples TRBV2 to TRBJ1-4, with TRBD1 identical over 9 bases. V lost 0 bases and J lost 6; bases outside the gene matches: 5. Germline V gives CDR1 SNHLY, CDR2 FYNNEI. The CDR3 sequence is 16 residues long. CDR3 loop: CASSEAPGQGHEKLFF. DNA of the CDR3: TGTGCCAGCAGTGAAGCACCGGGACAGGGTCATGAAAAACTGTTTTTT.

This chain connects TRBV2 to TRBJ1-6; D is unresolved. Per germline, CDR1 SNHLY and CDR2 FYNNEI. The CDR3 has 14 residues. Deletions cut 2 bases from V and 5 bases from J, with 7 bases between. The CDR3 loop reads CASSEMGDNSPLHF. The CDR3 nucleotides are TGTGCCAGCAGTGAAATGGGCGATAATTCACCCCTCCACTTT.

Only a few counts were recorded for this clone. The V call is TRBV9, the J call TRBJ2-7; 14 bases match TRBD2. Germline V gives CDR1 SGDLS, CDR2 YYNGEE. Trimming took 3 bases from V and 6 from J; bases not matched to a gene: 5. This CDR3 is 15 amino acids long. This CDR3 reads CASSATGTSGGEQYF. The CDR3 region has the DNA TGTGCCAGCAGCGCGACCGGGACTAGCGGGGGCGAGCAGTACTTC.

This clone was observed once. The gene calls are TRBV4-3 and TRBJ2-3; 12 bases are a match to TRBD2. The trim removed 2 bases at V and 4 bases at J, leaving 10 bases unmatched. Germline CDR1 is LGHNA and CDR2 is YSLEER. There are 18 residues in the CDR3. CDR3 loop: CASSQLVWTSGIPDTQYF. The CDR3 nucleotides read TGCGCCAGCAGCCAACTCGTATGGACTAGCGGGATCCCAGATACGCAGTATTTT.

The rearrangement links TRBV27 to TRBJ2-5, with 9 nucleotides matching TRBD2. V dropped 5 bases and J dropped 3; count of bases not matched to a gene: 10. The CDR3 is 16 residues long. Germline lookup yields CDR1 MNHEY and CDR2 SMNVEV (reference sequence). The CDR3 loop is CASSLRLADNEETQYF. CDR3 nucleotides: TGTGCCAGCAGTCTACGACTAGCGGATAATGAAGAGACCCAGTACTTC.

The V call is TRBV4-1, the J call TRBJ2-7; a weak D match, TRBD1 (6 bases). Deletions cut 1 base from V and 1 base from J, with 11 bases between. The CDR3 sequence is 15 residues long. Per germline, CDR1 MGHRA and CDR2 YSYEKL. The DNA for the CDR3 is TGCGCCAGCAGCCAAGTCCCGGACAGTTCCTACGAGCAGTACTTC. Encoded protein: CASSQVPDSSYEQYF.

The chain recombines TRBV27 with TRBJ2-7, with a tentative D call TRBD2 (5 bases). Germline V lookup: CDR1 MNHEY, CDR2 SMNVEV (reference sequence). This CDR3 spans 13 amino acids. Trimming shortened V by 5 bases and J by 4 bases, and 12 bases separated the two germline ends. The CDR3 bases are TGTGCCAGCAGTCCCTTTGGGAGATACGAGCAGTACTTC. Residues: CASSPFGRYEQYF.

This clone occurred once. The chain carries TRBV6-4 and TRBJ2-1; 10 nucleotides match TRBD2. This CDR3 spans 17 amino acids. V lost 4 bases and J lost 0; bases outside the gene matches: 6. CDR1 MRHNA and CDR2 SNTAGT come from the germline V gene. The CDR3 loop reads CASSGTSGSLSYNEQFF. The CDR3 nucleotides are TGTGCCAGCAGTGGGACTAGCGGATCCCTCTCCTACAATGAGCAGTTCTTC.

The count of this clone is one. V usage is TRBV4-2 and J usage is TRBJ2-7; 14 bases agree with TRBD2. With 1 base clipped from V and 5 bases from J, the junction kept 10 bases outside the gene matches. The germline V gene has CDR1 LGHNA and CDR2 YNFKEQ. This CDR3 comprises 18 residues. CDR3 sequence (DNA): TGTGCCAGCAGCCAAGGGACCCTGGGACTAGCGGGAGTCGACGAGCAGTACTTC. Its translation is CASSQGTLGLAGVDEQYF.

The gene calls are TRBV28 and TRBJ1-3; TRBD1 is a possible D gene (6 bases). Germline CDR1 and CDR2: MDHEN and SYDVKM. The CDR3 length is 17 residues. V lost 3 bases and J 0 bases, leaving 15 bases between the germline ends. The DNA of the CDR3 is TGTGCCAGCAGTTTCCCTGGACAGTCCTACTCTGGAAACACCATATATTTT. Amino acid sequence: CASSFPGQSYSGNTIYF.

The chain links TRBV6-6 to TRBJ2-7; 8 bases fit TRBD1. The germline CDR1 and CDR2 sequences are MNHNY and SVGAGI (reference sequence). Germline trimming cut 7 bases from V and 4 bases from J; bases unmatched to any gene: 9. This CDR3 has 14 residues. CDR3 residues: CASTLGQGIYEQYF. The CDR3 DNA follows: TGTGCCAGCACCCTCGGACAGGGAATTTACGAGCAGTACTTC.

This chain links TRBV4-3 with TRBJ2-6; D is possibly TRBD1 (6 bases). CDR1 is LGHNA, CDR2 YSLEER, per germline. There are 16 residues in the CDR3. V lost 2 bases and J lost 0, with 8 bases in between. This CDR3 is CASSQQGSSGANVLTF. In DNA, the CDR3 is TGCGCCAGCAGCCAACAGGGGAGCTCTGGGGCCAACGTCCTGACTTTC.